Sequencing of this T cell receptor (beta chain) was carried out in a study of CD8 T cells in Susac syndrome. Germline V lookup: CDR1 SGHAT, CDR2 FQDESV (reference sequence). The CDR3 consists of 16 residues. With V trimmed by 6 bases and J by 3 bases, 10 bases remained unmatched. With random hexamers, about 0.5 to 1 ug RNA was reverse transcribed. Amplification of the TCR beta CDR3 was carried out by immunoSEQ multiplex PCR, which spanned a total of 54 Vbeta and 13 Jbeta segments. TCRdb called the immunoSEQ multiplex PCR reads again in MiXCR, with one record for every CDR3 protein. The repertoire holds some 180,000 distinct CDR3 sequences, with around 94% as singletons. Sequencing of TCR beta was undertaken in CD8+ and CD4+ T cells derived from blood. Isolation of CD8+ and CD4+ T cells was performed negatively, whereas enrichment of TEMRA cells was done by FACS.

This chain joins TRBV11-1 and TRBJ2-1; 8 bases align to TRBD1. What was sequenced was CD4+ T cells from PBMCs. This TCR was sampled from a human donor with Susac syndrome. CDR3 in amino acids: CASSHPAGQDYNEQFF. The CDR3 DNA sequence: TGTGCCAGCAGTCACCCGGCGGGACAGGACTACAATGAGCAGTTCTTC.